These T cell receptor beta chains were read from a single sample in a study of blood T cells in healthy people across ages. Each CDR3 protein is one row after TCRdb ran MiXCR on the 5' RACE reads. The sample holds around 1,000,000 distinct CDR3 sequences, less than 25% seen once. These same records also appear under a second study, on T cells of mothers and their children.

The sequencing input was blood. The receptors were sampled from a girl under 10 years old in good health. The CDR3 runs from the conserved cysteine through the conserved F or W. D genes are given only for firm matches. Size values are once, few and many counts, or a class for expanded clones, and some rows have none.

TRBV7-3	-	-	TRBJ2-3	CASRKSSTDTQYF	TGTGCCAGCAGAAAGAGTAGCACAGATACGCAGTATTTT
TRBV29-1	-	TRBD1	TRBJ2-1	CSVPPVDRGYNEQFF	TGCAGCGTTCCCCCCGTGGACAGGGGCTACAATGAGCAGTTCTTC
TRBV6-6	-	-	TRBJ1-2	CASSTTGGDNYGYTF	TGTGCCAGCAGCACGACAGGAGGGGATAACTATGGCTACACCTTC
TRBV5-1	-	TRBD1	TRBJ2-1	CASSADRSDEQFF	TGCGCCAGCAGCGCGGACAGGTCGGATGAGCAGTTCTTC
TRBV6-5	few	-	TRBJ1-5	CASSYRGGVSNQPQHF	TGTGCCAGCAGTTATCGGGGAGGGGTGAGCAATCAGCCCCAGCATTTT
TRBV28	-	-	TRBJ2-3	CASSILSREDTQYF	TGTGCCAGCAGCATCCTTAGTAGGGAAGATACGCAGTATTTT
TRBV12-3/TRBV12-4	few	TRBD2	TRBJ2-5	CASSKGGLAVQETQYF	TGTGCCAGCAGCAAGGGTGGTCTAGCGGTACAAGAGACCCAGTACTTC
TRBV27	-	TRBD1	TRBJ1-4	CASSQGRGLGKLFF	TGTGCCAGCTCCCAGGGGAGGGGGCTCGGGAAACTGTTTTTT
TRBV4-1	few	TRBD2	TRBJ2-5	CASSQDWVAGEKETQYF	TGCGCCAGCAGCCAAGATTGGGTAGCGGGGGAGAAAGAGACCCAGTACTTC
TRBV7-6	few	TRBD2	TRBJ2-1	CASSLEGAGVNDNEQFF	TGTGCCAGCAGCTTAGAGGGTGCGGGAGTGAATGACAATGAGCAGTTCTTC
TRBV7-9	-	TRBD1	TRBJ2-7	CASSLQGAPNEQYF	TGTGCCAGCAGCTTACAGGGGGCACCCAACGAGCAGTACTTC
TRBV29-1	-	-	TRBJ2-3	CSVETSSVDTQYF	TGCAGCGTTGAGACCTCTAGCGTAGATACGCAGTATTTT
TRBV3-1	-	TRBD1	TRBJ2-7	CASRRQDRVLDEQYF	TGTGCCAGCAGACGACAGGACAGGGTCTTGGACGAGCAGTACTTC
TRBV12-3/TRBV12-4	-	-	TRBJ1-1	CASSFTGRSTEAFF	TGTGCCAGCAGTTTTACAGGAAGGAGCACTGAAGCTTTCTTT
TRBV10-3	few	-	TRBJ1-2	CAISDIDGPIYGYTF	TGTGCCATCAGTGATATAGACGGACCTATATATGGCTACACCTTC
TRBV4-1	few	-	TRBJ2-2	CASSQVMATTGELFF	TGCGCCAGCAGCCAAGTGATGGCGACTACCGGGGAGCTGTTTTTT
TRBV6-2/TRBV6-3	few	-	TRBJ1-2	CASGTYYGYTF	TGTGCCAGCGGAACCTACTATGGCTACACCTTC
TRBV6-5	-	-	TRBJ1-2	CASGFLTGYGGYTF	TGTGCCAGCGGATTTTTGACAGGCTATGGGGGCTACACCTTC
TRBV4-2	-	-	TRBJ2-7	CASSQVATESYEQYF	TGTGCCAGCAGCCAAGTGGCGACAGAGTCCTACGAGCAGTACTTC
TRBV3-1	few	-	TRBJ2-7	CASSQLPGAFHEQYF	TGTGCCAGCAGCCAACTTCCGGGGGCCTTTCACGAGCAGTACTTC
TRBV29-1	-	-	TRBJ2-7	CSVQTADSSYEQYF	TGCAGCGTCCAAACAGCGGACTCATCCTACGAGCAGTACTTC
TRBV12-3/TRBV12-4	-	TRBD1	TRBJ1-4	CASSPRQGSEKLFF	TGTGCCAGCAGCCCGCGACAGGGGAGTGAAAAACTGTTTTTT
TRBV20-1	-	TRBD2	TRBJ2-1	CSAPLTSGGAIEQFF	TGCAGTGCTCCCCTTACTAGCGGGGGGGCCATTGAGCAGTTCTTC
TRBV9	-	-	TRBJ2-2	CASSRGGGGTGVTGELFF	TGTGCCAGCTCCCGAGGAGGGGGGGGAACGGGAGTTACCGGGGAGCTGTTTTTT
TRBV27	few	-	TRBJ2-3	CASRAGTPDTQYF	TGTGCCAGCAGGGCCGGGACCCCGGATACGCAGTATTTT
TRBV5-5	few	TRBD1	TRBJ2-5	CASSWNRGLIETQYF	TGTGCCAGCAGCTGGAACAGGGGGCTGATTGAGACCCAGTACTTC
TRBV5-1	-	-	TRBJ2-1	CASSLSRGSGEQFF	TGCGCCAGCAGCTTGTCTCGGGGGTCGGGTGAGCAGTTCTTC
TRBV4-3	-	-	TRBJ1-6	CASSQDLYTNSPLHF	TGCGCCAGCAGCCAAGACCTCTACACCAATTCACCCCTCCACTTT
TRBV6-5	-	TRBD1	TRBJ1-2	CASSQNRGHGYTF	TGTGCCAGCAGCCAAAACAGGGGCCATGGCTACACCTTC
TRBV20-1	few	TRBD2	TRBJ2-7	CSARDGASGSYEQYF	TGCAGTGCTAGAGATGGGGCTAGCGGGAGTTACGAGCAGTACTTC
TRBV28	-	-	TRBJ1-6	CASSLLSQLNSPLHF	TGTGCCAGCAGTTTACTTTCACAGTTAAATTCACCCCTCCACTTT
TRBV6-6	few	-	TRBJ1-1	CASSYGQVNTEAFF	TGTGCCAGCAGTTACGGCCAGGTGAACACTGAAGCTTTCTTT
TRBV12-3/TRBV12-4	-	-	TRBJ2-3	CASPRSPNPTDTQYF	TGTGCCAGTCCAAGGAGCCCAAATCCCACAGATACGCAGTATTTT
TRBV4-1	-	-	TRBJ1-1	CASSPGPLADTEAFF	TGCGCCAGCAGCCCCGGACCGCTGGCGGATACTGAAGCTTTCTTT
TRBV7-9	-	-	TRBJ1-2	CASLPPGGGSIYTF	TGTGCCAGCCTACCCCCCGGGGGGGGTTCAATCTACACCTTC
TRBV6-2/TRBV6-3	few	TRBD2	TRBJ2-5	CASSITLADQETQYF	TGTGCCAGCAGCATAACACTAGCGGATCAAGAGACCCAGTACTTC
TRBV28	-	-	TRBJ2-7	CASSSVGMSSYEQYF	TGTGCCAGCAGTTCCGTAGGAATGAGCTCCTACGAGCAGTACTTC
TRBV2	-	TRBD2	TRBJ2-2	CASRPSGSTGELFF	TGTGCTAGCAGGCCTAGCGGGTCCACCGGGGAGCTGTTTTTT
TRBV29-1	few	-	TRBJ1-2	CSVVGERNYGYTF	TGCAGCGTGGTGGGGGAGCGTAACTATGGCTACACCTTC
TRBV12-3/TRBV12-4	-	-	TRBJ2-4	CASTGLGELAKNIQYF	TGTGCCAGCACCGGCCTCGGGGAGTTAGCCAAAAACATTCAGTACTTC
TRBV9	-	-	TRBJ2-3	CASSVGAGSYYTDTQYF	TGTGCCAGCAGCGTAGGCGCAGGGTCTTATTACACAGATACGCAGTATTTT
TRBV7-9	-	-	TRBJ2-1	CASSGRGNATGRGEQFF	TGTGCCAGCAGCGGCAGAGGTAATGCGACAGGTCGTGGTGAGCAGTTCTTC
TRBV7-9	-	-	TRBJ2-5	CASKKLQGTQYF	TGTGCCAGCAAGAAACTCCAAGGGACCCAGTACTTC
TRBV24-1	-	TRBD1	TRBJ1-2	CATSGRDSPYGYTF	TGTGCCACCAGTGGTCGGGACAGCCCTTATGGCTACACCTTC
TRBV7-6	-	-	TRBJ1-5	CASSLVAGDSMSQHF	TGTGCCAGCAGCTTAGTAGCGGGGGACTCAATGTCCCAGCATTTT
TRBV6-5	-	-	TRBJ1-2	CASSSGGDYGYTF	TGTGCCAGCAGTTCAGGAGGCGACTATGGCTACACCTTC
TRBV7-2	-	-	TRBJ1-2	CASSLVAGYTF	TGTGCCAGCAGCTTAGTTGCTGGCTACACCTTC
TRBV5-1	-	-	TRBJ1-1	CASSLGRSEAFF	TGCGCCAGCAGCTTGGGGCGATCCGAAGCTTTCTTT
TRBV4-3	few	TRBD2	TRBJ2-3	CASSQTLAGGPSTDTQYF	TGCGCCAGCAGCCAAACACTAGCGGGGGGGCCTAGCACAGATACGCAGTATTTT
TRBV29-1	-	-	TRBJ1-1	CSAEQLLNTEAFF	TGCAGCGCCGAGCAGCTGTTGAACACTGAAGCTTTCTTT
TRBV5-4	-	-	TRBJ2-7	CASSWGRDREQYF	TGTGCCAGCAGCTGGGGCAGGGATAGGGAGCAGTACTTC
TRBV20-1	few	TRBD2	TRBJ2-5	CSARGTSGGGKETQYF	TGCAGTGCTAGAGGAACTAGCGGGGGGGGGAAAGAGACCCAGTACTTC
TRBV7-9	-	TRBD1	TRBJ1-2	CASSLQGVGYTF	TGTGCCAGCAGTTTACAGGGGGTCGGCTACACCTTC
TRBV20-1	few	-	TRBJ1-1	CSARDDARDNTEALF	TGCAGTGCTAGAGATGACGCCAGGGATAACACTGAAGCTCTCTTT
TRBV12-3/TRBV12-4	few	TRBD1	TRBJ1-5	CASTLEGTGMGPQHF	TGTGCCAGCACCCTGGAGGGGACAGGGATGGGGCCCCAGCATTTT
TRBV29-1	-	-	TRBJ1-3	CSVEWRGVAGNTIYF	TGCAGCGTCGAGTGGAGGGGAGTTGCTGGAAACACCATATATTTT
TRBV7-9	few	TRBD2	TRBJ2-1	CASSIAGGSEQFF	TGTGCCAGCAGCATAGCGGGAGGAAGTGAGCAGTTCTTC
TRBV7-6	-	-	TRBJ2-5	CASSSLTTGGPRGTQYF	TGTGCCAGCAGCTCATTAACAACAGGAGGGCCACGGGGGACCCAGTACTTC
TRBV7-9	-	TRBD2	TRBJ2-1	CASSPSGVMNEQFF	TGTGCCAGCAGCCCTAGCGGGGTGATGAATGAGCAGTTCTTC
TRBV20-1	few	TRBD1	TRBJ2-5	CSARLLDRVWQETQYF	TGCAGTGCTAGATTATTAGACAGGGTTTGGCAAGAGACCCAGTACTTC